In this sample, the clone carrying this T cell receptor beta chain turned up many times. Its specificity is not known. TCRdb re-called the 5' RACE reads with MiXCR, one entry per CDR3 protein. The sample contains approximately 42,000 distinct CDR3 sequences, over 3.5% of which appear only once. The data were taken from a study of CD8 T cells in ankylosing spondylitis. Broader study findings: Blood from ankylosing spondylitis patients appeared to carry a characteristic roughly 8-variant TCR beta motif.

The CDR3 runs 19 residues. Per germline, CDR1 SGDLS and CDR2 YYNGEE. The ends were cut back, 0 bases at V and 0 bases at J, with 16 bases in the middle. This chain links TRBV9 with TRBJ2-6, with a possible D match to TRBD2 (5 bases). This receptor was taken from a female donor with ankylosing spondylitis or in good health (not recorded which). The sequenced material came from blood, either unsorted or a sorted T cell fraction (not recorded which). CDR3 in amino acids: CASSVAPRGKASGANVLTF. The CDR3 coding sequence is TGTGCCAGCAGCGTAGCGCCTCGGGGAAAAGCCTCTGGGGCCAACGTCCTGACTTTC.